This T cell receptor beta chain was identified in a study of radiotherapy plus CTLA-4 blockade in lung cancer. Across the whole study: Of the patients, about 18% showed objective responses and about 29% attained disease control. General study results and limits: Researchers report tumor-derived TCR clones expanding in blood after radiotherapy plus ipilimumab. Early shifts in blood T cell clones, with interferon-beta, reportedly predicted response best.

TCRdb's table, derived via immunoSEQ multiplex PCR, lists solely in-frame clones and lacks some. The table records roughly 86,000 clones, roughly four fifths of them present only once. Chemo-refractory metastatic non-small-cell lung cancer patients were treated with focal radiation plus CTLA-4 blockade with ipilimumab. In regard to this clone: The target antigen is unknown.

The sequenced sample was peripheral blood, obtained from a patient treated with radiotherapy plus ipilimumab. The sequence was collected from a human donor with non-small cell lung cancer who had stable disease on radiotherapy plus ipilimumab.

CDR3 sequence (DNA): TGTGCCAGCAGCGGGGGACTAGCGGCGGATACGCAGTATTTT. It is translated as CASSGGLAADTQYF. The chain combines TRBV7-9 with TRBJ2-3; 11 nucleotides line up with TRBD2. The germline V gene has CDR1 SEHNR and CDR2 FQNEAQ (reference sequence). J gave up 6 bases and V 5 bases, and 4 bases lay outside the gene matches. The CDR3 totals 14 residues.